Below, one T cell receptor beta chain is given with its context. Its target is not known. This entry comes from a study of vaccination effects on CD4 cells after COVID-19. Study-wide context: A couple of convalescent patients gave samples 16 days and one week before vaccination.

Overall study findings and caveats: Predominantly, the post-vaccine spike-reactive clones of convalescents comprised new vaccine-induced clones. Limitations: small convalescent group and missing early post-infection timepoints. Marked clonal contraction was seen in infection- and vaccine-induced clones late after vaccination.

TCRdb's table, derived via immunoSEQ multiplex PCR, lists solely in-frame clones and lacks some. The table includes under 80,000 clones, 65% to 75% detected once. In the ViraFEST assay, antigen-specific CD4+ clonotypes were identified by expansion after peptide-pool stimulation. Culturing for about 10 days preceded CD4+ T cell isolation. PCR showed that the person got SARS-CoV-2 infection at some point between March and December 2020. The CDR3 loop spans 16 amino acids. V lost 5 bases to trimming and J lost 2 bases, with 17 bases between them. Germline values: CDR1 SGHAT, CDR2 FQNNGV. The chain combines TRBV11-2 with TRBJ2-3; weak D call: TRBD1 (5 bases). This receptor was taken from a human donor who had a prior SARS-CoV-2 infection. The specimen comprised CD4+ T cells from PBMCs cultured with HIV peptides, sampled before COVID-19 vaccination. Documented subset: HIV-1 Nef peptide pool negative control/reference culture. DNA of the CDR3: TGTGCCAGCAGCATCCGACAGACGTTTTACACAGATACGCAGTATTTT. Protein sequence: CASSIRQTFYTDTQYF.